Below, 11 T cell receptor beta chains from the same sample are listed, as sequenced in a study of blood T cells in healthy people across ages. Through a sample-barcoded 5' primer and a J-beta primer mix, a second PCR was run for 7 to 11 cycles. TCRdb used MiXCR to reprocess the 5' RACE reads, holding one entry per CDR3 protein. Of about 970,000 distinct CDR3 sequences listed, about 53% were seen once; the top ten hold 20% to 25%. The material sequenced was blood. Every receptor here comes from a woman aged 60 to 75 in good health.

The chain combines TRBV18 with TRBJ2-3, with D unresolved. Trimming pared 3 bases from V and 0 bases from J, leaving 7 bases between. CDR1 and CDR2 from the germline V gene are KGHSH and LQKENI. CDR3 length: 14 amino acids. The DNA for the CDR3 is TGTGCCAGCTCACCCGACACTAGCACAGATACGCAGTATTTT. Translated, it gives CASSPDTSTDTQYF.

The chain has TRBV20-1 and TRBJ2-6, with 8 bases identical to TRBD1. In germline, CDR1 is DFQATT, CDR2 SNEGSKA (reference sequence). The V gene end was trimmed by 3 bases and the J gene end by 4 bases; junction bases not matched to a gene: 5. The length of the CDR3 is 15 residues. The CDR3 loop reads CSASQGARGANVLTF. The CDR3 DNA reads TGCAGTGCTAGTCAGGGGGCCAGGGGGGCCAACGTCCTGACTTTC.

This clonotype turned up a few times. The CDR3 sequence is CASQGGNEQFF. CDR3 nucleotides: TGTGCCAGCCAAGGCGGGAATGAGCAGTTCTTC. The V call is TRBV2, the J call TRBJ2-1, with D tentatively TRBD2 (5 bases). CDR1 and CDR2 from the germline V gene are SNHLY and FYNNEI. V was clipped by 8 bases and J by 7 bases, with 9 bases between them. This CDR3 has 11 amino acids.

The chain links TRBV27 to TRBJ2-3, with D perhaps assigned TRBD1 or TRBD2 (5 bases each). V was trimmed by 10 bases and J by 3 bases, leaving 17 bases between them. Germline V CDR1 and CDR2: MNHEY, SMNVEV (reference sequence). This CDR3 is built from 14 residues. The CDR3 protein is CATSVAQGTDTQYF. CDR3 in DNA: TGTGCCACCTCGGTAGCGCAGGGAACAGATACGCAGTATTTT.

This clonotype was counted between two and nine times. The junction departs from the called germline gene at one end, perhaps through a read error. This chain uses TRBV28 with TRBJ2-3; 10 nucleotides align to TRBD1. The CDR3 is 15 residues long. CDR1 MDHEN and CDR2 SYDVKM come from the germline V gene. The CDR3: CASSRDRGPTDTQYF. CDR3 nucleotides: TGTGCCAGCAGTCGGGACAGGGGCCCCACAGATACACAGTATTTT.

J is TRBJ1-1 and V is TRBV7-3, with 9 bases identical to TRBD1. The V and J ends lost 5 bases and 5 bases, in that order; junction bases with no gene match: 9. The CDR3 runs 15 residues. CDR1 is SGHTA, CDR2 FQGTGA, per germline. Here the CDR3 reads CASSKFGQGRTEAFF. The CDR3 region has the DNA TGTGCCAGCAGCAAGTTCGGACAGGGGAGGACTGAAGCTTTCTTT.

This sequence joins TRBV5-1 and TRBJ2-2, with D unclear. The CDR3 totals 16 residues. CDR1 is SGHRS and CDR2 is YFSETQ in the germline V gene. Trimming left V 0 bases short and J 1 base short, with 10 bases between. CDR3 nucleotide sequence: TGCGCCAGCAGCTTGGGGCAGGCGGTGAACACCGGGGAGCTGTTTTTT. It translates to CASSLGQAVNTGELFF.

This clonotype showed up just a few times. The chain links TRBV29-1 to TRBJ2-7; D unclear. V lost 6 bases and J 7 bases, leaving 13 bases between the germline ends. Per germline, CDR1 SQVTM and CDR2 ANQGSEA. The CDR3 is 11 amino acids. The CDR3 coding sequence is TGCAGCGTGGGCTCGACCTGGGAGCAGTACTTC. Residues: CSVGSTWEQYF.

This chain joins TRBV9 and TRBJ2-3; the D gene is possibly TRBD2 (5 bases). Trimming pared 0 bases from V and 8 bases from J, leaving 13 bases between. Germline V gene data show CDR1 as SGDLS and CDR2 as YYNGEE. There are 14 residues in the CDR3. CDR3 protein: CASSVESLAGTQYF. CDR3 coding DNA: TGTGCCAGCAGCGTAGAGTCCCTAGCAGGTACGCAGTATTTT.

This chain links TRBV27 with TRBJ2-3, with 8 bases fitting TRBD1. The CDR3 is 14 residues long. CDR1 and CDR2 (germline): MNHEY, SMNVEV (reference sequence). V lost 7 bases to trimming and J lost 7 bases; unmatched junction nucleotides: 10. CDR3 in DNA: TGTGCCAGCACCCGGACAGGGACGATAAATACGCAGTATTTT. Protein product: CASTRTGTINTQYF.

The rearrangement links TRBV28 to TRBJ2-7; D ambiguous. The CDR3 spans 13 residues. Trimming stripped 6 bases from V and 0 bases from J, with 9 bases between. Germline values: CDR1 MDHEN, CDR2 SYDVKM. The CDR3 protein is CASRVESSYEQYF. The CDR3 nucleotides read TGTGCCAGCAGGGTGGAAAGCTCCTACGAGCAGTACTTC. Filled out from reference TRBV28 and TRBJ2-7, the complete variable domain reads DVKVTQSSRYLVKRTGEKVFLECVQDMDHENMFWYRQDPGLGLRLIYFSYDVKMKEKGDIPEGYSVSREKKERFSLILESASTNQTSMYLCASRVESSYEQYFGPGTRLTVT.